This TCR beta chain was retrieved from a study of control samples from healthy donors and cancer patients. V lost 3 bases and J 3 bases, leaving 6 bases between the germline ends. CDR1 is SGDLS and CDR2 is YYNGEE in the germline V gene. The CDR3 contains 12 residues. The assay was immunoSEQ multiplex PCR, and TCRdb's table has in-frame clones only and misses some. The sample has about 120,000 clones, 80% to 90% seen once; the top ten hold less than 1.5%. Sequenced input: PBMCs. The chain combines TRBV9 with TRBJ1-2; D is ambiguous. This receptor was obtained from a woman aged 45 to 65 with colorectal cancer. CDR3: CASSGWDYGYTF. The CDR3 DNA follows: TGTGCCAGCAGCGGCTGGGACTATGGCTACACCTTC.